The sequence of this T cell receptor beta chain was determined in a study of blood T cell repertoires in COVID-19. Across the whole study: Specimens from acute and convalescent COVID-19 originated in the United States, Italy and Spain.

Data came from immunoSEQ multiplex PCR; TCRdb stores just in-frame clones and leaves some out. Found here are roughly 150,000 clones, about 86% of them singletons; the top ten hold roughly 19%. Trimming left V 1 base short and J 4 bases short, with 10 bases between. The CDR3 spans 15 residues. CDR1 LGHNT and CDR2 FRNRAP come from the germline V gene. V gene TRBV12-5 combines with J gene TRBJ2-2; D perhaps matches TRBD1 (6 bases). This TCR came from a woman in her 70s who had recovered from COVID-19. Sample: peripheral blood. CDR3 in DNA: TGTGCTAGTGGTTTGGAGGGACATTTCACCGGGGAGCTGTTTTTT. This encodes CASGLEGHFTGELFF. The full variable domain, its missing parts supplied by reference TRBV12-5 and TRBJ2-2, is DARVTQTPRHKVTEMGQEVTMRCQPILGHNTVFWYRQTMMQGLELLAYFRNRAPLDDSGMPKDRFSAEMPDATLATLKIQPSEPRDSAVYFCASGLEGHFTGELFFGEGSRLTVL.